Below, one T cell receptor beta chain is given with its context. There are 11 residues in the CDR3. Germline CDR1 ENHRY, CDR2 SYGVKD. V was trimmed by 2 bases and J by 4 bases, leaving 2 bases between them. From the RACE reads, TCRdb called clonotypes with MiXCR, one entry per CDR3 protein. This sample yields over 35,000 distinct CDR3 sequences, of which about 11% are seen a single time; approximately 6.3% belongs to the top ten. This sample's time point: pre-sensitization, week 0. Treatment given: therapeutic diphenylcyclopropenone sensitization with weekly scalp DPC. This specimen belongs to a study of human T cells and chemical hapten exposure.

The chain links TRBV10-3 to TRBJ1-2, with no clear D. This material consisted of whole blood, taken in connection with sensitization to the hapten diphenylcyclopropenone (DPC). This receptor was taken from a young man with alopecia areata. Some clones in this sample may be carry-over from other donors' samples. CDR3 loop: CAISESYGYTF. The DNA for the CDR3 is TGTGCCATCAGTGAGAGCTATGGCTACACCTTC.